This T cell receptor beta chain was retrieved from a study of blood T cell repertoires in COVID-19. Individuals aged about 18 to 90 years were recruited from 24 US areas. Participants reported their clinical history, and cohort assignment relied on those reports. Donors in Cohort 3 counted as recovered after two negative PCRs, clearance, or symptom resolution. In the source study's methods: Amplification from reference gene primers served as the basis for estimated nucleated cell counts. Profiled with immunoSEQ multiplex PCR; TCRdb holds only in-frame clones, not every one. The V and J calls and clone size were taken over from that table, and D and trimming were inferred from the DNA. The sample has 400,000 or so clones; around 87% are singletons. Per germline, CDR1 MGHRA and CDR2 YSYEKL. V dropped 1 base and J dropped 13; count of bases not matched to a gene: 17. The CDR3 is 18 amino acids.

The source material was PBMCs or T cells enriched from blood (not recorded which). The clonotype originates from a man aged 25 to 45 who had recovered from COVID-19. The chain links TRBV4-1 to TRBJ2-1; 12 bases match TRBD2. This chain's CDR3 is CASSQVLMASGRAGYQFF. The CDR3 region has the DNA TGCGCCAGCAGCCAAGTACTTATGGCTAGCGGGAGGGCCGGTTATCAGTTCTTC.